This T cell receptor beta chain stems from a study of T cell responses to AZD1222 COVID-19 vaccine. Overall study results and limits: At baseline, seropositivity was found in only a handful of AZD1222 recipients. The donor cohort was predominantly white British with a female majority, and clonal diversity may have been underestimated.

Concerning this clone itself: Its specificity is unknown.

V dropped 3 bases and J dropped 2; count of bases not matched to a gene: 8. Germline V gives CDR1 SGHNT, CDR2 YYREEE (reference sequence). There are 15 residues in the CDR3. Method: immunoSEQ multiplex PCR; TCRdb's copy keeps in-frame clones and lacks some. The table lists fewer than 45,000 clones, 70% to 90% of them singletons. The receptor was isolated from an adult in good health. Sequencing was performed on peripheral blood, taken on day 0 of AZD1222 vaccination. The chain links TRBV5-4 to TRBJ2-7, with TRBD1 identical over 7 bases. The CDR3 nucleotides read TGTGCCAGCAGCTCGCGACAGGGCCTTACCTACGAGCAGTACTTC. Its translation is CASSSRQGLTYEQYF.